Listed here are 23 T cell receptor beta chains from one sample, sequenced in a study of T cells in Graves' hyperthyroidism and ophthalmopathy. Amplified regions were TCR beta CDR3 sequences from RNA transcripts. In the first-round RT-PCR of the TCR CDR3, the HTBI primer set was used. MiXCR, run by TCRdb on the multiplex PCR reads, gives a single entry per CDR3 protein. The data hold 540,000 or so distinct CDR3 sequences, with less than 20% observed a single time. The source material was blood. These receptors all come from a woman aged 25 to 39 with Graves' hyperthyroidism.

This clonotype has at least ten counts. The V and J genes are TRBV7-9 and TRBJ2-7; tentative D call: TRBD2 (5 bases). CDR1 SEHNR and CDR2 FQNEAQ come from the germline V gene (reference sequence). V dropped 3 bases and J dropped 2 bases, with 11 bases sitting between them. CDR3 length: 14 amino acids. The CDR3 DNA sequence: TGTGCCAGCAGCTTCGGGGAAACGGCCTACGAGCAGTACTTC. It is translated as CASSFGETAYEQYF.

The chain joins TRBV19 to TRBJ2-5, with D perhaps TRBD2 (7 bases). Germline CDR1 reads LNHDA; CDR2 reads SQIVND (reference sequence). V was cut by 3 bases and J by 4 bases, with 12 bases left in between. This CDR3 is built from 14 residues. The CDR3 sequence: CASSIKAGAETQYF. The CDR3 DNA reads TGTGCCAGTAGTATTAAGGCGGGGGCAGAGACCCAGTACTTC.

This clonotype was found many times. V gene TRBV7-8 combines with J gene TRBJ1-5; D remains unclear. The CDR3 is 15 residues long. The germline V gene has CDR1 SGHVS and CDR2 FQNEAQ. V lost 3 bases, J lost 4 bases, and 13 bases lay in between. The CDR3: CASSFGEGLNQPQHF. CDR3 sequence (DNA): TGTGCCAGCAGCTTTGGGGAAGGCTTAAATCAGCCCCAGCATTTT. Full variable domain (missing parts from reference TRBV7-8 and TRBJ1-5): GAGVSQSPRYKVAKRGQDVALRCDPISGHVSLFWYQQALGQGPEFLTYFQNEAQLDKSGLPSDRFFAERPEGSVSTLKIQRTQQEDSAVYLCASSFGEGLNQPQHFGDGTRLSIL.

This clonotype was recorded at least ten times. For the CDR3, the DNA is TGTGCCAGCAGCCAAGATTTCGCAGATACGCAGTATTTT. As protein: CASSQDFADTQYF. J is TRBJ2-3 and V is TRBV3-1, with no clear D. This CDR3 contains 13 residues. The ends were cut back, 0 bases at V and 4 bases at J, with 5 bases in the middle. The germline CDR1 and CDR2 sequences are LGHDT and YNNKEL (reference sequence).

This clonotype appeared many times. The chain carries TRBV6-2 or TRBV6-3 and TRBJ2-7; 12 bases line up with TRBD2. The CDR3 contains 18 residues. J gave up 6 bases and V 2 bases, and 14 bases lay outside the gene matches. Germline V lookup: CDR1 MNHEY, CDR2 SVGEGT. CDR3 protein: CASSYRQILAGGLSEQYF. The CDR3 DNA sequence: TGTGCCAGCAGTTACCGACAGATCCTAGCGGGAGGGCTGAGCGAGCAGTACTTC.

This clonotype was counted only a few times. Possible read error: a much larger clone is one base away. The chain employs TRBV11-3 and TRBJ2-3; D is unclear. Germline lookup yields CDR1 SGHNT and CDR2 YENEEA. CDR3 length: 15 amino acids. V was pared by 3 bases and J by 4 bases, with 14 bases between. The CDR3 DNA sequence: TGTGCCAGCAGCTTGAGACCGACAAGGGCAGATACGCAGTATTTT. This gives the protein CASSLRPTRADTQYF.

This chain joins TRBV5-1 and TRBJ1-5; TRBD1 agrees at 8 bases. Germline V lookup: CDR1 SGHRS, CDR2 YFSETQ. The ends lost 4 bases at V and 2 bases at J; junction bases unmatched: 8. The CDR3 extends over 16 amino acids. CDR3 amino acids: CASSPGGSGGNQPQHF. CDR3 coding DNA: TGCGCCAGCAGCCCAGGGGGCAGTGGGGGCAATCAGCCCCAGCATTTT.

This clonotype was observed many times. V usage is TRBV5-1 and J usage is TRBJ2-7; 7 nucleotides agree with TRBD1. The V gene end was trimmed by 2 bases and the J gene end by 8 bases; junction bases not matched to a gene: 10. The CDR3 is 14 amino acids. Germline values: CDR1 SGHRS, CDR2 YFSETQ. As DNA, the CDR3 is TGCGCCAGCAGCTTAGGGACAGCGCCTGGGCAGCAGTACTTC. Translation gives CASSLGTAPGQQYF.

CDR3 bases: TGTGCCAGCAGCTTTACAGGCCTACGGAACGAGCAGTACTTC. Encoded protein: CASSFTGLRNEQYF. V and J are TRBV11-1 and TRBJ2-7; TRBD1 is a possible D gene (5 bases). With 3 bases removed from V and 5 bases from J, the gap between germline ends came to 14 bases. The V gene's germline CDR1 is SGHAT and CDR2 FQDESV (reference sequence). There are 14 residues in the CDR3.

The J gene is TRBJ2-1, the V gene TRBV6-2 or TRBV6-3; TRBD1 matches at 9 bases. From germline, CDR1 is MNHEY and CDR2 SVGEGT. This CDR3 spans 16 amino acids. After removal of 7 bases from V and 0 bases from J, the junction contained 7 bases not matched to a gene. Here the CDR3 reads CASNTPDRGSYNEQFF. The CDR3, as DNA: TGTGCCAGCAATACCCCGGACAGGGGCTCCTACAATGAGCAGTTCTTC.

This clonotype was seen only a few times. The chain has TRBV7-3 and TRBJ2-2, with TRBD2 matching over 9 bases. This CDR3 is 16 amino acids long. Per the germline V gene, CDR1 is SGHTA and CDR2 is FQGTGA. V lost 6 bases to trimming and J lost 7 bases; unmatched junction nucleotides: 12. The CDR3 reads CASSLKSAGGVGELFF. CDR3 in DNA: TGTGCCAGCAGTCTAAAGTCTGCGGGAGGGGTCGGGGAGCTGTTTTTT.

This clonotype was observed a few times. The V call is TRBV19, the J call TRBJ1-2, with 7 positions matching TRBD1. The V gene's germline CDR1 is LNHDA and CDR2 SQIVND (reference sequence). V gave up 0 bases and J gave up 8 bases; unmatched junction bases: 9. There are 15 residues in the CDR3. The CDR3: CASSIEKGQTAGYTF. The CDR3 DNA sequence: TGTGCCAGTAGTATAGAGAAGGGACAGACAGCCGGCTACACCTTC.

The table lists this clonotype with many counts. The chain is built from TRBV11-1 and TRBJ2-1; 7 bases line up with TRBD1. The CDR3 is 16 residues long. V lost 3 bases, J lost 4 bases, and 9 bases stayed unmatched. The V gene's germline CDR1 is SGHAT and CDR2 FQDESV (reference sequence). The CDR3 sequence is CASSFSRGGPYNEQFF. CDR3 coding DNA: TGTGCCAGCAGCTTCTCGAGAGGGGGCCCGTACAATGAGCAGTTCTTC.

This clonotype was observed a handful of times. The V and J genes are TRBV5-1 and TRBJ2-3; possibly TRBD2 for D (7 bases). Germline values: CDR1 SGHRS, CDR2 YFSETQ. Trimming removed 3 bases at V and 0 bases at J, with 14 bases between. The CDR3 has 16 amino acids. The CDR3 nucleotides read TGCGCCAGCAGCTCCCGGGGGGCAGTGAGCACAGATACGCAGTATTTT. As protein: CASSSRGAVSTDTQYF.

Comments on this clonotype: This may be a read error: a much more frequent sequence differs by one nucleotide. This chain connects TRBV3-1 to TRBJ2-7; D gene uncertain. The CDR3 contains 15 residues. The germline V gene has CDR1 LGHDT and CDR2 YNNKEL (reference sequence). DNA for the CDR3: TGTGCCAGCAGCCAATGGGTCGGCGGAACCTACGAGCTGTACTTC. Translated: CASSQWVGGTYELYF.

The chain recombines TRBV7-9 with TRBJ2-1; the D gene is possibly TRBD2 (5 bases). CDR1 is SEHNR and CDR2 is FQNEAQ in the germline V gene (reference sequence). V was clipped by 4 bases and J by 5 bases, with 15 bases between them. The CDR3 runs to 15 residues. CDR3 in amino acids: CASSWEFDYHNEQFF. The CDR3 DNA sequence: TGTGCCAGCAGCTGGGAATTCGACTACCACAATGAGCAGTTCTTC.

In this sample, this clonotype turned up a few times. The chain links TRBV10-3 to TRBJ1-1, with D unclear. CDR3 length equals 15 residues. Trimming stripped 6 bases from V and 6 bases from J, with 20 bases between. Germline CDR1 reads ENHRY; CDR2 reads SYGVKD. Written as DNA, the CDR3 is TGTGCCATCAGCCGCTCGGACGGGCCGTCGTCTGAAGCTTTCTTT. Translating it yields CAISRSDGPSSEAFF.

This clonotype was seen many times. The rearrangement uses TRBV9 and TRBJ2-1; 9 nucleotides line up with TRBD2. After removal of 0 bases from V and 2 bases from J, the junction contained 3 bases not matched to a gene. Germline V lookup: CDR1 SGDLS, CDR2 YYNGEE. This CDR3 spans 16 amino acids. The CDR3 region is CASSVASGIAYNEQFF. The CDR3 bases are TGTGCCAGCAGCGTAGCTAGCGGGATCGCCTACAATGAGCAGTTCTTC.

This clonotype was counted ten times or more. This sequence joins TRBV20-1 and TRBJ2-7, with 9 bases fitting TRBD1. V lost 3 bases to trimming and J lost 0 bases; unmatched junction nucleotides: 3. This CDR3 region has 14 residues. Germline CDR1 reads DFQATT; CDR2 reads SNEGSKA (reference sequence). The CDR3 DNA reads as TGCAGTGCTAGGGGGACAGGGATCTCCTACGAGCAGTACTTC. Its translation is CSARGTGISYEQYF.

Comments on this clonotype: One end of the junction varies from germline; a read error may be responsible. The chain recombines TRBV4-3 with TRBJ2-2; possibly TRBD2 for D (5 bases). The germline V gene encodes CDR1 LGHNA and CDR2 YSLEER. The CDR3 contains 12 residues. The CDR3 DNA reads TGCGCCAGCAGCCAAGATTCCGGGGAGCCGTTTTTT. Translating it yields CASSQDSGEPFF.

This clonotype appeared many times. The V and J genes are TRBV28 and TRBJ2-4; D uncertain. Trimming removed 10 bases from V and 2 bases from J, with 9 bases in between. Germline V gene data show CDR1 as MDHEN and CDR2 as SYDVKM. The CDR3 runs to 12 residues. The DNA for the CDR3 is TGTGCCACCCGAACGACCAAAAACATTCAGTACTTC. This codes for CATRTTKNIQYF.

This clonotype has ten or more counts. The chain has TRBV19 and TRBJ1-5; D perhaps matches TRBD1 (5 bases). The length of the CDR3 is 18 residues. Trimming took off 5 bases at V and 0 bases at J, with 20 bases between the two ends. Germline V CDR1 and CDR2: LNHDA, SQIVND (reference sequence). The chain's CDR3 is CASSATVGSGNSNQPQHF. CDR3 nucleotide sequence: TGTGCCAGTAGTGCGACAGTCGGGAGCGGAAATAGCAATCAGCCCCAGCATTTT.

This clonotype was recorded at least ten times. The chain employs TRBV11-2 and TRBJ2-3; D remains unclear. The CDR3 totals 13 residues. Trimming pared 2 bases from V and 0 bases from J, leaving 3 bases between. Looked up from germline, CDR1 is SGHAT and CDR2 is FQNNGV. The DNA for the CDR3 is TGTGCCAGCAGCTTACCTAGCACAGATACGCAGTATTTT. As protein: CASSLPSTDTQYF.